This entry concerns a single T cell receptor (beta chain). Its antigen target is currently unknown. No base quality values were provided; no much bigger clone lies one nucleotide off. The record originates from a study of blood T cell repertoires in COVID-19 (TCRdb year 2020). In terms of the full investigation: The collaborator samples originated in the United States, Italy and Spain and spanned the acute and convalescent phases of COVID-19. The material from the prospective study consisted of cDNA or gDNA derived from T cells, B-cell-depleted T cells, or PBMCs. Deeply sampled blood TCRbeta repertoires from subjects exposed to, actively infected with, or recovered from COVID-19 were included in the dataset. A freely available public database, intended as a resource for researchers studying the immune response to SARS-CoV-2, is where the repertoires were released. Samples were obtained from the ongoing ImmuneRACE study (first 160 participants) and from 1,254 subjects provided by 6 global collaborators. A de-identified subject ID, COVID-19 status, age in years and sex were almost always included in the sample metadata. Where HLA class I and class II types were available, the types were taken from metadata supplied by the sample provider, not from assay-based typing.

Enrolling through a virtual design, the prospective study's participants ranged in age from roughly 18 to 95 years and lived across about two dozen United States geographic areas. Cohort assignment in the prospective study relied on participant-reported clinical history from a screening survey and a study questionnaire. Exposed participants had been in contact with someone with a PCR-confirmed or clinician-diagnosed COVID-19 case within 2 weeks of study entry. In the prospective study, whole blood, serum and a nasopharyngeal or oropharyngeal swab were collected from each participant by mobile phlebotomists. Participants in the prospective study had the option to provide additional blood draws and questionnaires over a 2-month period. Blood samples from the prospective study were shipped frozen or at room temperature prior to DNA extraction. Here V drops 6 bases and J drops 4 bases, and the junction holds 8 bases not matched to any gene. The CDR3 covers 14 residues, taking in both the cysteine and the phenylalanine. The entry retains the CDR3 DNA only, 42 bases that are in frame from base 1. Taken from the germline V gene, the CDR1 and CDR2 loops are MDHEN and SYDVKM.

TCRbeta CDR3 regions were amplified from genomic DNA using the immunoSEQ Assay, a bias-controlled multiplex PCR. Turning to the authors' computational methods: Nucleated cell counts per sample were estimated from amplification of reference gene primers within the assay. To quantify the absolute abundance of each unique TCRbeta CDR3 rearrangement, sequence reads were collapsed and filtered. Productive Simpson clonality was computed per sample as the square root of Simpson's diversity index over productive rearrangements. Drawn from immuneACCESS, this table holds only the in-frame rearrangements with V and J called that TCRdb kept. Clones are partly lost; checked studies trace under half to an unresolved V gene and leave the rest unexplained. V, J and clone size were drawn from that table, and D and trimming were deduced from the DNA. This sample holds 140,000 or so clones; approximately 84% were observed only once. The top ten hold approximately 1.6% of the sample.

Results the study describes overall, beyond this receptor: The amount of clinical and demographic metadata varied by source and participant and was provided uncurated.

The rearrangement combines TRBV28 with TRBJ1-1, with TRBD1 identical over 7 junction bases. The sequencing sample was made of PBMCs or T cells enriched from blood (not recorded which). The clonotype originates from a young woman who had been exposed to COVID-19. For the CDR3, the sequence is CASSLDHRGTEAFF. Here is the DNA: TGTGCCAGCAGCTTAGATCACAGGGGCACTGAAGCTTTCTTT.